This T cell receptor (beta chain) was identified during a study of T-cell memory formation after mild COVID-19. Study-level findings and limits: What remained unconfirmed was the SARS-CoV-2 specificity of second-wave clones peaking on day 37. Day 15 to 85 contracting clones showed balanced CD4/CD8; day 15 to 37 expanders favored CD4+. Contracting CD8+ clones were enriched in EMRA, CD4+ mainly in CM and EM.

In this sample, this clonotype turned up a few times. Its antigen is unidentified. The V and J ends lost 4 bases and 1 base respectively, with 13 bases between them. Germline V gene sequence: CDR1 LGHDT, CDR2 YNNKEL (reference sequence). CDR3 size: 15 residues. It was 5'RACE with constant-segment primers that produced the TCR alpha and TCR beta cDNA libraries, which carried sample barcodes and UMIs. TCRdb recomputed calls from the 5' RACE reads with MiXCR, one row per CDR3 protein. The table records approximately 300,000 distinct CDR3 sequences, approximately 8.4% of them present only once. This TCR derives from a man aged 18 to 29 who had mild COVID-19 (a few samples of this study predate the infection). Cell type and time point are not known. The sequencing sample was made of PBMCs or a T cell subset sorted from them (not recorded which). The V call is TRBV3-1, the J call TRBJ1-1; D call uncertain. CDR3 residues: CASSPRIAGNTEAFF. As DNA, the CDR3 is TGTGCCAGCAGCCCCAGGATCGCGGGGAACACTGAAGCTTTCTTT.